The present TCR beta chain was sequenced within a study (dated by TCRdb to 2016 to 2017). This clonotype was detected a few times. The clone's antigen remains unknown. Base quality data are lacking; no much larger clone is found one base away. The CDR3 contains 16 residues, cysteine and phenylalanine counted. The only DNA kept is the CDR3, 48 bases in frame from the first base. Trimming removed 4 bases from V and 6 bases from J; the gene matches leave 9 bases unexplained. Based on the germline V gene, the CDR1 and CDR2 sequences are ENHRY and SYGVKD. Library creation used RT-PCR. This sample was sequenced with an Illumina MiSeq. TCRdb reprocessing: public reads trimmed at Q25 with fastp, clones called with MiXCR, in-frame beta chains kept. Rows are combined by CDR3 protein, so each entry shows the most common genes and DNA. The sample table contains about 700,000 distinct CDR3 sequences; only one count was recorded for 14% of them. The top ten clones comprise 3.6% of the sample.

Sequencing was carried out using memory CD4+ T cells from blood. This TCR was recovered from a female donor in good health, serving as a healthy control. Recombination linked TRBV10-3 to TRBJ1-6, and TRBD1 aligns with 7 junction nucleotides. CDR3 reads: CAISGEGGVFNSPLHF. The DNA sequence follows: TGTGCCATCAGTGGTGAAGGGGGCGTCTTTAATTCACCCCTCCACTTT.